The T cell receptor beta chain described here comes from a study of HIV-infected patients and healthy controls. Reverse transcription used around 540 ng RNA and constant-region primers for alpha and beta. Separate chain-specific third strand synthesis with multiplexing indices produced the alpha and beta libraries. TCRdb reprocessed the 5' RACE reads via MiXCR and lists one record per CDR3 protein. The sample contains roughly 9,800 distinct CDR3 sequences, around 6% of which appear only once. Study results and caveats: Treated samples reflected only about three months of therapy, arguably too short to observe immune reconstitution. HIV+ repertoires were severely depleted of MAIT alpha-chain CDR3s, unlike healthy controls. A major limitation was that merely sixteen HIV-infected individuals were processed.

Follow-up blood was drawn about 14 weeks, roughly three months, after antiretroviral therapy began. All unsorted peripheral T cells were captured because whole blood was used without fractionation. V lost 5 bases to trimming and J lost 4 bases, with 9 bases between them. Germline V gene sequence: CDR1 LNHDA, CDR2 SQIVND (reference sequence). CDR3 length: 13 residues. This clonotype showed up many times. Antigen unknown. This sequence joins TRBV19 and TRBJ1-5, with D unclear. This sample comprised blood, obtained during antiretroviral therapy. This clonotype was obtained from an adult with HIV infection. The donor label of this sample is uncertain. Here the CDR3 reads CASSSQRNQPQHF. The CDR3 bases are TGTGCCAGTAGTTCCCAGAGGAATCAGCCCCAGCATTTT.